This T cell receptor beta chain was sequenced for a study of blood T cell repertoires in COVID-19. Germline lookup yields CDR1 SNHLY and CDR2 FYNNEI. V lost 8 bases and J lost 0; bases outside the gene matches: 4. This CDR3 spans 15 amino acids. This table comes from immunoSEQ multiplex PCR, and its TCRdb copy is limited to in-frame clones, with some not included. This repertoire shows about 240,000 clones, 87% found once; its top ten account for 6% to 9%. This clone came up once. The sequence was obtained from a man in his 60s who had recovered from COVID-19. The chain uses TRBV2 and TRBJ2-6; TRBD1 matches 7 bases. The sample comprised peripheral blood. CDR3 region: CASSGTASGANVLTF. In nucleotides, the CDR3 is TGTGCCAGCTCCGGGACAGCCTCTGGGGCCAACGTCCTGACTTTC.